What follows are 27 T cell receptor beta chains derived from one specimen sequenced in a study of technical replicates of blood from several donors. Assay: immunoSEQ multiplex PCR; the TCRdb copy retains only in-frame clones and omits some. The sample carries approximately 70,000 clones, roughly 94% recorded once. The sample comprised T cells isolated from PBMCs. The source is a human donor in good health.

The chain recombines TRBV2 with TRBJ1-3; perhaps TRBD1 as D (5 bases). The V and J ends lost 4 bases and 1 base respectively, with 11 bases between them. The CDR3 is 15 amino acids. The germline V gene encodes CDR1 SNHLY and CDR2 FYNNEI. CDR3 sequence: CASSGAGLSGNTIYF. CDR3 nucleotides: TGTGCCAGCAGTGGGGCAGGGCTGTCTGGAAACACCATATATTTT.

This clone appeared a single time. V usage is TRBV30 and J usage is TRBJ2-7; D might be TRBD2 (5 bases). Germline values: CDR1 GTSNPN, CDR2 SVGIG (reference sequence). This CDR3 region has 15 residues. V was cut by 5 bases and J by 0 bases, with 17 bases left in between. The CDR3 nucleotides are TGTGCCTGGGGAACCCCTAGCTTAGACTCCTACGAGCAGTACTTC. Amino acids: CAWGTPSLDSYEQYF.

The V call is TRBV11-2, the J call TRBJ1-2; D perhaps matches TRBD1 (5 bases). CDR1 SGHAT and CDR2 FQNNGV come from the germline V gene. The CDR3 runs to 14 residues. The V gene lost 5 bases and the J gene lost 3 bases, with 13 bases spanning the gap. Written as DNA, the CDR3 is TGTGCCAGCAGCCCCAGTCAGGGTTACTATGGCTACACCTTC. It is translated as CASSPSQGYYGYTF. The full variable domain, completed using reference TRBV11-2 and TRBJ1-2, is EAGVAQSPRYKIIEKRQSVAFWCNPISGHATLYWYQQILGQGPKLLIQFQNNGVVDDSQLPKDRFSAERLKGVDSTLKIQPAKLEDSAVYLCASSPSQGYYGYTFGSGTRLTVV.

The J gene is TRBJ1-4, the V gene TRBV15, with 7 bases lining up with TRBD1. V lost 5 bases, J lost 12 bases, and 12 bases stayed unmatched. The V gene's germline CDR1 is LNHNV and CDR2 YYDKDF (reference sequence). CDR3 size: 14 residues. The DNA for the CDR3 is TGTGCCACCAGCCCCGGGACAGAGGTCCCCGAACTGTTTTTT. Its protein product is CATSPGTEVPELFF.

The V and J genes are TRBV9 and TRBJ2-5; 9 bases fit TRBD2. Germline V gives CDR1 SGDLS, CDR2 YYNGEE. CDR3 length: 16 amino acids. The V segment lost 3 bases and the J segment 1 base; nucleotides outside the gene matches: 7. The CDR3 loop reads CASSAIGLALQETQYF. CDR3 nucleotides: TGTGCCAGCAGCGCAATTGGACTAGCGCTCCAAGAGACCCAGTACTTC.

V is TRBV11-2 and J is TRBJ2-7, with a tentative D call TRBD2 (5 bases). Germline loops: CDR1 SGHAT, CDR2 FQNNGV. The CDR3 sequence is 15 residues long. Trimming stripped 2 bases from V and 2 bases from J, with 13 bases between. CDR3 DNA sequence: TGTGCCAGCAGCTTAAATCGAGCGGCTACCTACGAGCAGTACTTC. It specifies CASSLNRAATYEQYF.

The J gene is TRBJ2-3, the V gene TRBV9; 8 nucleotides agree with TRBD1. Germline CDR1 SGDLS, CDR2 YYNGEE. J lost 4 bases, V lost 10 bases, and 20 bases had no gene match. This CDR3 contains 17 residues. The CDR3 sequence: CAGLRPRQGKLADTQYF. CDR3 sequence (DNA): TGTGCCGGATTAAGGCCCCGACAGGGGAAATTAGCAGATACGCAGTATTTT.

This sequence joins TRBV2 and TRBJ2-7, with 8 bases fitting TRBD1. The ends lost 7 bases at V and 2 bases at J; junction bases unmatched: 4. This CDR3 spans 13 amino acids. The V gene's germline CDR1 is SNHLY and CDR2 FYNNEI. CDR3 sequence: CASITGGTYEQYF. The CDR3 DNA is TGTGCCAGCATCACAGGGGGGACCTACGAGCAGTACTTC.

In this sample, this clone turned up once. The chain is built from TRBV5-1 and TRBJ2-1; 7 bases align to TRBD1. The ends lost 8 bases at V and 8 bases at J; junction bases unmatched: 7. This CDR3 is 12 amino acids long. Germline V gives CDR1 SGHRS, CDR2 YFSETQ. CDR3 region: CASTDRADEQFF. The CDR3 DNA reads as TGCGCCAGTACAGACAGGGCCGATGAGCAGTTCTTC. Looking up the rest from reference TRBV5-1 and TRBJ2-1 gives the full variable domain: KAGVTQTPRYLIKTRGQQVTLSCSPISGHRSVSWYQQTPGQGLQFLFEYFSETQRNKGNFPGRFSGRQFSNSRSEMNVSTLELGDSALYLCASTDRADEQFFGPGTRLTVL.

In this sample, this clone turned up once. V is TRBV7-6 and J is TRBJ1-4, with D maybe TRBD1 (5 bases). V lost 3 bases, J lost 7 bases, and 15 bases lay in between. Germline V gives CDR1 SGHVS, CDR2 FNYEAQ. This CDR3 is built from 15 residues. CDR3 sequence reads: CASSFQTALGEKLFF. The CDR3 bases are TGTGCCAGCAGCTTCCAGACAGCCCTCGGTGAAAAACTGTTTTTT. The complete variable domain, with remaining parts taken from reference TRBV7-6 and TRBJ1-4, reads GAGVSQSPRYKVTKRGQDVALRCDPISGHVSLYWYRQALGQGPEFLTYFNYEAQQDKSGLPNDRFSAERPEGSISTLTIQRTEQRDSAMYRCASSFQTALGEKLFFGSGTQLSVL.

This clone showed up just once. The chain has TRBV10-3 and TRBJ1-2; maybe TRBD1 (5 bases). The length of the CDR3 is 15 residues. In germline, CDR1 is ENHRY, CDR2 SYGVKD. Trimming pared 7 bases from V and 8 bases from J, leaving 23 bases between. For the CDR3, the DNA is TGTGCCATCACCACGGCGGGGGACGGGGTCGTAGGCTACACCTTC. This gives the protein CAITTAGDGVVGYTF.

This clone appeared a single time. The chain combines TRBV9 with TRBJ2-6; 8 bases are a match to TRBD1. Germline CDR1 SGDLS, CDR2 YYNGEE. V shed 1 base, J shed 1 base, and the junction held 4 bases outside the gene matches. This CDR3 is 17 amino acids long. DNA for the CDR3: TGTGCCAGCAGCGTAACCACAGGGGGATCTGGGGCCAACGTCCTGACTTTC. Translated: CASSVTTGGSGANVLTF.

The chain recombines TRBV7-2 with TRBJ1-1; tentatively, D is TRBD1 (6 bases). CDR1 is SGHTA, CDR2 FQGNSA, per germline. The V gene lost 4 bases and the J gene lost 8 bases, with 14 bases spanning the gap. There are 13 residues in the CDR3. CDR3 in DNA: TGTGCCAGCAGCTCACAGGGCATCTCAGAAGCTTTCTTT. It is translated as CASSSQGISEAFF.

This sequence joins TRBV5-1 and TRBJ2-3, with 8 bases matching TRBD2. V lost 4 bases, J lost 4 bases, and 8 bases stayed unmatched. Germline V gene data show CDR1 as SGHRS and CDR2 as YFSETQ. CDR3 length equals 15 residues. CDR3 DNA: TGCGCCAGCAGCGATGCTAGCGGGTGGGCAGATACGCAGTATTTT. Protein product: CASSDASGWADTQYF. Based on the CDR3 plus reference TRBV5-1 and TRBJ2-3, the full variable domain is KAGVTQTPRYLIKTRGQQVTLSCSPISGHRSVSWYQQTPGQGLQFLFEYFSETQRNKGNFPGRFSGRQFSNSRSEMNVSTLELGDSALYLCASSDASGWADTQYFGPGTRLTVL.

CDR3 sequence reads: CASSLGTGYQPQHF. CDR3 nucleotides: TGTGCCAGCAGTTTAGGCACCGGGTATCAGCCCCAGCATTTT. The chain recombines TRBV28 with TRBJ1-5; D remains unclear. Germline V gene sequence: CDR1 MDHEN, CDR2 SYDVKM. This CDR3 is 14 amino acids long. V lost 2 bases and J lost 5, with 10 bases in between.

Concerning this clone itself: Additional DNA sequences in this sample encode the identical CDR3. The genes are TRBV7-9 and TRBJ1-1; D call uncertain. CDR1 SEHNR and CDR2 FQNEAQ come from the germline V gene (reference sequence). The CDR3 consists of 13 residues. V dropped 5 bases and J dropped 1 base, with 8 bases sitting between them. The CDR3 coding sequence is TGTGCCAGCAGCCTAACAGAGAACACTGAAGCTTTCTTT. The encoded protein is CASSLTENTEAFF.

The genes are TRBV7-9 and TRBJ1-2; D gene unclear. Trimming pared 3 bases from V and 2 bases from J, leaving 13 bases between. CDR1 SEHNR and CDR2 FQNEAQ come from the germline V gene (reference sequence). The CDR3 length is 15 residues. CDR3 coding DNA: TGTGCCAGCAGCTTTTTCTCGGCGGGAAACTATGGCTACACCTTC. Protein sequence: CASSFFSAGNYGYTF.

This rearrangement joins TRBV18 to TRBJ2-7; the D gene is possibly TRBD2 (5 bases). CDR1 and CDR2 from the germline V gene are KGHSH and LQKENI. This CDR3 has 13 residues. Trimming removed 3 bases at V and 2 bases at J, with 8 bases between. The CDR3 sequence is CASSPYGAYEQYF. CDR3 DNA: TGTGCCAGCTCACCTTACGGGGCCTACGAGCAGTACTTC.

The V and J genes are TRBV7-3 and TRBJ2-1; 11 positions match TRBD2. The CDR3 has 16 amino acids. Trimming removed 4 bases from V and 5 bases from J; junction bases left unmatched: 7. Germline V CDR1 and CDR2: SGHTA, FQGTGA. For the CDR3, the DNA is TGTGCCAGCAGCTCCTTAGCGGGAGGGACGCACAATGAGCAGTTCTTC. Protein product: CASSSLAGGTHNEQFF.

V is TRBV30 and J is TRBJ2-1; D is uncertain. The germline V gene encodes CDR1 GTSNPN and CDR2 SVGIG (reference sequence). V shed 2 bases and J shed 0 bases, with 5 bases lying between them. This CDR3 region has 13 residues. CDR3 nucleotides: TGTGCCTGGAGTCCTAGCTCCTACAATGAGCAGTTCTTC. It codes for CAWSPSSYNEQFF.

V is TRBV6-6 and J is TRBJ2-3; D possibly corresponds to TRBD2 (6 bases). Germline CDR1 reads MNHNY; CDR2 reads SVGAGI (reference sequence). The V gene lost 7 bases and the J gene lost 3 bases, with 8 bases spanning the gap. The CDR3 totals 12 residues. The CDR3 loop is CASTGGTDTQYF. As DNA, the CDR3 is TGTGCCAGCACCGGGGGAACAGATACGCAGTATTTT.

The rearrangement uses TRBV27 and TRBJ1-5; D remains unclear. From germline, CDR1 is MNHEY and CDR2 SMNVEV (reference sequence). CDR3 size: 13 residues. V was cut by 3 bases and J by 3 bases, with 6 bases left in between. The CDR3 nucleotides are TGTGCCAGCAGTTTCCGGGTCAATCAGCCCCAGCATTTT. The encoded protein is CASSFRVNQPQHF.

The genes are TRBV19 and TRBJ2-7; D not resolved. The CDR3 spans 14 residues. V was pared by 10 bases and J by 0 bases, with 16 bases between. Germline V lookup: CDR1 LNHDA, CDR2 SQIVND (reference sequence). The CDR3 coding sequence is TGTGCCACCAGCGCTCAATTGACCTCCTACGAGCAGTACTTC. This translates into CATSAQLTSYEQYF.

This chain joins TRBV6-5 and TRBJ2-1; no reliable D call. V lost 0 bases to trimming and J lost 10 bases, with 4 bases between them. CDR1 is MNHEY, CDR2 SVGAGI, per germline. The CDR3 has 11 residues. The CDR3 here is CASSYSFEQFF. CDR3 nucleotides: TGTGCCAGCAGTTACTCCTTCGAGCAGTTCTTC.

This CDR3 reads CASEGLAGAPELFF. DNA for the CDR3: TGTGCCAGCGAGGGGCTAGCGGGGGCCCCCGAGCTGTTTTTT. The chain couples TRBV7-9 to TRBJ2-2; 10 bases line up with TRBD2. From germline, CDR1 is SEHNR and CDR2 FQNEAQ (reference sequence). V trimming: 8 bases; J trimming: 11 bases; junction bases outside the gene matches: 11. The CDR3 extends over 14 amino acids.

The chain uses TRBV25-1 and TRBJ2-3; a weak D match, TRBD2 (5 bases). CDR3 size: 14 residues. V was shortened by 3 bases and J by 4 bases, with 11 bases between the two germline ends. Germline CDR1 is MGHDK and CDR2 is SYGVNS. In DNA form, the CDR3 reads TGTGCCAGCAGTGAGGAGGTCAGCGCAGATACGCAGTATTTT. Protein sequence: CASSEEVSADTQYF.

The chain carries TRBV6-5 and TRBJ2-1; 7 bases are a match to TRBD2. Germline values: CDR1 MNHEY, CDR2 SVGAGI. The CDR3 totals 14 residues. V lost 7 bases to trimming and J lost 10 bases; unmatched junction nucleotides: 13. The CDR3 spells CASISRLAGGEQFF. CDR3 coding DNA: TGTGCCAGCATTTCGAGACTAGCAGGAGGGGAGCAGTTCTTC.